Only a few counts were recorded for the clone carrying this T cell receptor (beta chain). No antigen is known for it. The germline V gene has CDR1 MGHDK and CDR2 SYGVNS. V lost 1 base and J 1 base, leaving 22 bases between the germline ends. This CDR3 has 19 amino acids. This record belongs to a study of T cell repertoires in cytomegalovirus infection. TCRdb reanalysed the reads using MiXCR and keeps one entry per CDR3 protein. The sample consists of around 770,000 distinct CDR3 sequences, under 35% of them appearing once. The sample was cultured CD8+ T cells from PBMCs, taken from culture after CMV antigen stimulation. The clonotype originates from a human donor in good health (CMV status not recorded). Some clones in this sample may be carry-over from other donors' samples. The J gene is TRBJ1-1, the V gene TRBV25-1; D is ambiguous. CDR3 DNA: TGTGCCAGCAGTGAATTTCTTGGCGGGGAAGGGTTCCAGAACACTGAAGCTTTCTTT. It translates to CASSEFLGGEGFQNTEAFF.